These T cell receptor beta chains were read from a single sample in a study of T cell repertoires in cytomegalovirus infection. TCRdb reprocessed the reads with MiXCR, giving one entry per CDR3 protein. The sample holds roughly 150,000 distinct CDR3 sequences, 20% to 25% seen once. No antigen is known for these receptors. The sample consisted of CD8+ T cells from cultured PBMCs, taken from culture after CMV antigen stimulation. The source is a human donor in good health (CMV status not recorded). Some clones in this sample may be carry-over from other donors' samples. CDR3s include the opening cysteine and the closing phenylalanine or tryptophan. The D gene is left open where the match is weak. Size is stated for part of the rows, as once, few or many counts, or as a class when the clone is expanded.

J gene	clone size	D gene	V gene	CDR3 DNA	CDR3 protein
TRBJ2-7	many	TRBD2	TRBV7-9	TGTGCCAGCAGCTCCGGTACAGCGGGGGAAATCTACGAGCAGTACTTC	CASSSGTAGEIYEQYF
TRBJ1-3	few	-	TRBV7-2	TGTGCCAGCAGAGCGACGGGGGGGTTCGGAAACACCATATATTTT	CASRATGGFGNTIYF
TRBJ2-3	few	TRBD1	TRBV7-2	TGTGCCAGCAGCCTACTAGGGACAGAAACAGATACGCAGTATTTT	CASSLLGTETDTQYF
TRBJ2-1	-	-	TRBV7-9	TGTGCCAGCAGCTCGGACTCCAATGAGCAGTTCTTC	CASSSDSNEQFF
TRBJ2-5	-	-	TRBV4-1	TGCGCCAGCAGCGCAGTGGGGAGGGAGACCCAGTACTTC	CASSAVGRETQYF
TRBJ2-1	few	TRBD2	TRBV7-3	TGTGCCAGCAACGGGAAGGTAGCGGGTGGTGAGCAGTTCTTC	CASNGKVAGGEQFF
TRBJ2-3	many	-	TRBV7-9	TGTGCCAGCAGCTCTGGGGCAGATACGCAGTATTTT	CASSSGADTQYF
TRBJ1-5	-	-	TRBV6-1	TGTGCCAGCAGTGACACGGGGACCTCTCAGCCCCAGCATTTT	CASSDTGTSQPQHF
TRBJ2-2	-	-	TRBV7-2	TGTGCCAGCAGCTCTACAAACACCGGGGAGCTGTTTTTT	CASSSTNTGELFF
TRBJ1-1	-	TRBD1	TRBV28	TGTGCCTGTATGAGGACAGGGTTCGTTAACACTGAAGCTTTCTTT	CACMRTGFVNTEAFF
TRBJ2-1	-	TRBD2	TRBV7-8	TGTGCCAGCAGCCAGACTAGCGGGGTCGGCAGATTGCAGTTCTTC	CASSQTSGVGRLQFF
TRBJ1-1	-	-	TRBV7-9	TGTGCCAGCAGGGGTCGTGACACTGAAGCTTTCTTT	CASRGRDTEAFF
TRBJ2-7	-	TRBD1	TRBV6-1	TGTGCCAGCAGCGAGGGACAGGGGGCCGGGTACGAGCAGTACTTC	CASSEGQGAGYEQYF
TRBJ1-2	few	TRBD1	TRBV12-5	TGTGCTAGTGGTTTGGTACGGGACAGCAACCCCTATGGCTACACCTTC	CASGLVRDSNPYGYTF
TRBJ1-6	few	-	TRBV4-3	TGCGCCAGCAGCCTCGCGGAAACTGATAATTCACCCCTCCACTTT	CASSLAETDNSPLHF
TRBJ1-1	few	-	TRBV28	TGTGCCAGCAGTTTCCCCAGTCGTGAAGCTTTCTTT	CASSFPSREAFF
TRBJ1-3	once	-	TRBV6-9	TGTGCCAGCAGGGTAGTCCAAACGAGGAGCGACGAAAACACCATATATTTT	CASRVVQTRSDENTIYF
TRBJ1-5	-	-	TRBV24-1	TGTGCCACCAGTACACGGGGTAGCAATCAGCCCCAGCATTTT	CATSTRGSNQPQHF
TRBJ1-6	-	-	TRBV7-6	TGTGCCAGCAGCTTAGGAATGGGAATCTCCTATAATTCACCCCTCCACTTT	CASSLGMGISYNSPLHF
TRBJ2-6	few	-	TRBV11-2	TGTGCCAGCAGCTTAGATCCGATGGGGACCTCTGGGGCCAACGTCCTGACTTTC	CASSLDPMGTSGANVLTF
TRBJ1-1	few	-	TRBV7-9	TGTGCCAGCAGCTCCGCTGGCACTGAAGCTTTCTTT	CASSSAGTEAFF
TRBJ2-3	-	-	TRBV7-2	TGTGCCAGCACTCAGGACACAGGAGAGGCAGATACGCAGTATTTT	CASTQDTGEADTQYF
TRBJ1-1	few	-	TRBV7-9	TGTGCCAGCAGCTTAGCACTGAACACTGAAGCTTTCTTT	CASSLALNTEAFF
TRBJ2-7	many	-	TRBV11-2	TGTGCCAGCAGCTTAGGCTGGACAGAAGTTTACGAGCAGTACTTC	CASSLGWTEVYEQYF
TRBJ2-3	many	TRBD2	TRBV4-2	TGTGCCAGCAGCCAAGAAGGCCTTAGCGGGGGCACAGATACGCAGTATTTT	CASSQEGLSGGTDTQYF
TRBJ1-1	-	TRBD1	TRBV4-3	TGCGCCAGCAGCGTGCACAGGGGAAGCACTGAAGCTTTCTTT	CASSVHRGSTEAFF
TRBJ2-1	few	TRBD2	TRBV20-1	TGCAGTGCTAGGGATAATATCGGGACTAGCGGGGGAAGTGAGCAGTTCTTC	CSARDNIGTSGGSEQFF
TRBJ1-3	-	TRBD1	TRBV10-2	TGCGCCAGCAGTGCGGACAGGGCGGGAAACACCATATATTTT	CASSADRAGNTIYF
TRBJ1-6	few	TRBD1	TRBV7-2	TGTGCCAGCAGCTTAGTCCTCTCCTGGGACAGGGGTTTACAAGAGGCACCCCTCCACTTT	CASSLVLSWDRGLQEAPLHF
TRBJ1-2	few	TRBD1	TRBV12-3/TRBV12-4	TGTGCCAGCAGCCCCACCACCCGGACAGGGCTCGGCTATGGCTACACCTTC	CASSPTTRTGLGYGYTF
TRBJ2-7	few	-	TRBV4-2	TGTGCCAGCAGCCAAGTCTCCTACGAGCAGTACTTC	CASSQVSYEQYF
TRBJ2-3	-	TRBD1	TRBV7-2	TGTGCCAGCAGCCGCTGGGACAGTCCTACCAGCACAGATACGCAGTATTTT	CASSRWDSPTSTDTQYF
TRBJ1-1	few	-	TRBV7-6	TGTGCCAGCAGCTTGGACGGGATCACTGAAGCTTTCTTT	CASSLDGITEAFF
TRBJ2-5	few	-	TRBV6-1	TGTGCCAGCAGCCCCGGATACCAAGAGACCCAGTACTTC	CASSPGYQETQYF
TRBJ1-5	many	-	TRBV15	TGTGCCACCAGCAGAGAGACGCAGAATCAGCCCCAGCATTTT	CATSRETQNQPQHF
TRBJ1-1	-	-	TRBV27	TGTGCCAGCAGTTTCATCGAGGACAGTGAAGCTTTCTTT	CASSFIEDSEAFF
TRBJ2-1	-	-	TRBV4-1	TGCGCCAGCAGCCAAGTCCAGGGGAATGAGCAGTTCTTC	CASSQVQGNEQFF
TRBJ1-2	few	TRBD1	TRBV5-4	TGTGCCAGCAGCTTAATAGGGGACAGGGGTCGGGATGGCTACACCTTC	CASSLIGDRGRDGYTF
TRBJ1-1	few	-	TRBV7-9	TGTGCCAGCAGCGGCCCCGAGTCCAGGGGAATTGAAGCTTTCTTT	CASSGPESRGIEAFF
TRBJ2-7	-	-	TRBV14	TGTGCCAGCAGCCAAGAGGGACCAGGACTAAGGGCCTACGAGCAGTACTTC	CASSQEGPGLRAYEQYF
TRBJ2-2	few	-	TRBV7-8	TGTGCCACCCTCGGAGGAAACACCGGGGAGCTGTTTTTT	CATLGGNTGELFF
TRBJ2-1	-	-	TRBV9	TGTGCCAGCAGCCCCACTCGGGGCAATGAGCAGTTCTTC	CASSPTRGNEQFF
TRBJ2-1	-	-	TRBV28	TGTGCCACCGCGAGGGGGGATTTCCCCTACAATGAGCAGTTCTTC	CATARGDFPYNEQFF
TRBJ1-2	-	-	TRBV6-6	TGTGCCAGTTTTACAGGGCCCTATGGCTACACCTTC	CASFTGPYGYTF
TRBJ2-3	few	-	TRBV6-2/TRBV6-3	TGTGCCAGCAGTTACGTACAGGGAGGGAGCGCCACAGATACGCAGTATTTT	CASSYVQGGSATDTQYF
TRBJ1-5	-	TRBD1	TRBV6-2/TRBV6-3	TGTGCCAGCAGTTGGTCGACAGGGGCCGTCCAGGCCCAGCATTTT	CASSWSTGAVQAQHF
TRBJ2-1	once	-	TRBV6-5	TGTGCCAGCAACGCGGGACAGAGCTCCTACAATGAGCAGTTCTTC	CASNAGQSSYNEQFF
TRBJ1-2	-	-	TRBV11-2	TGTGCCAGCAGCAAAGGCGGGAGGGCAGTCTTTGGCTACACCTTC	CASSKGGRAVFGYTF
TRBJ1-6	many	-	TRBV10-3	TGTGCCGCCAAGGACGGGAGCTCCTATAATTCACCCCTCCACTTT	CAAKDGSSYNSPLHF
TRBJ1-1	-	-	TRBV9	TGTGCCAGCAGCGTAGTGCAGAACACTGAAGCTTTCTTT	CASSVVQNTEAFF
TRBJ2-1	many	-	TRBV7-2	TGTGCCAGCAGCTTAGCTCGGCAGGGACCCTACAATGAGCAGTTCTTC	CASSLARQGPYNEQFF
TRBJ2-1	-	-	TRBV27	TGTGCCAGCAGTGCCGACAGCTCCTACAATGAGCAGTTCTTC	CASSADSSYNEQFF
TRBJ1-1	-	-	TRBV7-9	TGTGCCAGCAGCTTAGATAGTCACAGGAACACTGAAGCTTTCTTT	CASSLDSHRNTEAFF
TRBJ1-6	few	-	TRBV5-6	TGTGCCAGCAGCTCGGACAAATCACCCCTCCACTTT	CASSSDKSPLHF
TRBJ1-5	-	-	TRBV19	TGTGCCAGTAGTAATAGGGGGGGTAGCAATCAGCCCCAGCATTTT	CASSNRGGSNQPQHF
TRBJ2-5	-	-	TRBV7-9	TGTGCCAGCAGCTTAGAATTCGCGGGGCTACAAGAGACCCAGTACTTC	CASSLEFAGLQETQYF
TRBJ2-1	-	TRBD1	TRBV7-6	TGTGCCAGCAGCTTCCCCGGGACAGAGATCAACAATGAGCAGTTCTTC	CASSFPGTEINNEQFF
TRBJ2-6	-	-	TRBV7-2	TGTGCCAGCAGCCCCCCGGGACGGTCCTCTGGGGCCAACGTCCTGACTTTC	CASSPPGRSSGANVLTF
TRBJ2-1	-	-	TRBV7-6	TGTGCCAGCAGCTTAGAGCGGGACAACAATGAGCAGTTCTTC	CASSLERDNNEQFF